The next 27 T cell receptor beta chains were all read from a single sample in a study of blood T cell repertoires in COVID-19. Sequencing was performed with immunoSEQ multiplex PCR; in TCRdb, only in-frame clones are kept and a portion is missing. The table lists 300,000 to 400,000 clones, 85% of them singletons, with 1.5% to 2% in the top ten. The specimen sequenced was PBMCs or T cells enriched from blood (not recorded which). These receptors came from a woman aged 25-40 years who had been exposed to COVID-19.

Written as DNA, the CDR3 is TGTGCCAGCTGGGGAGGGGTGAGATCCTACGAGCAGTACTTC. Amino acids: CASWGGVRSYEQYF. The rearrangement joins TRBV2 to TRBJ2-7, with TRBD2 identical over 7 bases. This CDR3 region has 14 residues. The V gene's germline CDR1 is SNHLY and CDR2 FYNNEI. J was trimmed by 1 base and V by 8 bases; bases with no gene match: 8.

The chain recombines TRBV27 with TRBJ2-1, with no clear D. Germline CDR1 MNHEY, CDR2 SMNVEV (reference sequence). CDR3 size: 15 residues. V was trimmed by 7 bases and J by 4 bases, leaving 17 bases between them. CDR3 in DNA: TGTGCCAGCACCGCTTCTGCGGAATTATACAATGAGCAGTTCTTC. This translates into CASTASAELYNEQFF.

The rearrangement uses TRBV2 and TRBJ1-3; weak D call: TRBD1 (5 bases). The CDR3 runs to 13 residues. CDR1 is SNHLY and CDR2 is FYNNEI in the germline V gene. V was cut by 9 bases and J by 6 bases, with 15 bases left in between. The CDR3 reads CASWGEWENTIYF. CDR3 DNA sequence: TGTGCCAGTTGGGGGGAGTGGGAAAACACCATATATTTT. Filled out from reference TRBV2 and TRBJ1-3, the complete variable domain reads EPEVTQTPSHQVTQMGQEVILRCVPISNHLYFYWYRQILGQKVEFLVSFYNNEISEKSEIFDDQFSVERPDGSNFTLKIRSTKLEDSAMYFCASWGEWENTIYFGEGSWLTVV.

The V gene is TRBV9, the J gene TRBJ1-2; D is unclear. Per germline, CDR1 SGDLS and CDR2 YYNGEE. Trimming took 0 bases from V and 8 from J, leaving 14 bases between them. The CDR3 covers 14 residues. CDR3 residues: CASSVDFLGGGYTF. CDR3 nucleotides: TGTGCCAGCAGCGTAGACTTTCTGGGCGGGGGCTACACCTTC.

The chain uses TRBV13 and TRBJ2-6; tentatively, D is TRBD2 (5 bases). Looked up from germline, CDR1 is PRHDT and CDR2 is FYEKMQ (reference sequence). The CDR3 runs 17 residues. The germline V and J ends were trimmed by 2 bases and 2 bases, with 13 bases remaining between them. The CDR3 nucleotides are TGTGCCAGCAGCTTACGGACTTTGGCCCCTGGGGCCAACGTCCTGACTTTC. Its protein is CASSLRTLAPGANVLTF.

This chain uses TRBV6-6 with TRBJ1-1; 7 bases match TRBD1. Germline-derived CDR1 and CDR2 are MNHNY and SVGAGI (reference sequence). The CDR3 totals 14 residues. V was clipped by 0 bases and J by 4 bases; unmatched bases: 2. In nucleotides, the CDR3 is TGTGCCAGCAGTTACTCTCAGGGGGGCACTGAAGCTTTCTTT. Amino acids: CASSYSQGGTEAFF.

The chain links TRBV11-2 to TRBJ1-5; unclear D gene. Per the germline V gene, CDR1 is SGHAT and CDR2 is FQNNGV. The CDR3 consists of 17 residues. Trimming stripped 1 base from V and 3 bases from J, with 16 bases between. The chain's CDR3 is CASSLVQVRYFNQPQHF. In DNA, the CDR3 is TGTGCCAGCAGCTTAGTGCAGGTAAGGTATTTCAATCAGCCCCAGCATTTT.

The CDR3 nucleotides read TGTGCCAGCCGTCAGACTGCCAAAAACATTCAGTACTTC. Protein product: CASRQTAKNIQYF. The rearrangement links TRBV6-5 to TRBJ2-4; D is unclear. The CDR3 contains 13 residues. V was shortened by 8 bases and J by 1 base, with 9 bases between the two germline ends. The germline gives CDR1 MNHEY, CDR2 SVGAGI.

This CDR3 reads CASTNGRIGDSPLHF. Here the CDR3 DNA reads TGTGCCAGCACCAACGGCAGGATAGGGGATTCACCCCTCCACTTT. V and J are TRBV5-4 and TRBJ1-6; a possible D gene is TRBD1 (5 bases). The CDR3 is 15 amino acids. CDR1 and CDR2 from the germline V gene are SGHNT and YYREEE (reference sequence). The V end was cut by 6 bases, the J end by 8 bases, with 18 bases between.

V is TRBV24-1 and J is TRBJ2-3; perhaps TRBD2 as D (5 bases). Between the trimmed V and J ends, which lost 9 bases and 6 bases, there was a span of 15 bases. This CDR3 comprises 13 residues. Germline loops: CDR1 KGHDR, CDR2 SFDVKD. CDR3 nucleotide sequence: TGTGCCACCGGGAGCCCCGGCTCGGATACGCAGTATTTT. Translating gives CATGSPGSDTQYF.

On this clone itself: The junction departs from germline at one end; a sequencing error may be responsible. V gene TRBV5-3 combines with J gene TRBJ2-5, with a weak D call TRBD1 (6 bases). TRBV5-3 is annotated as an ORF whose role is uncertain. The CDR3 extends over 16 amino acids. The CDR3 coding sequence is TGCCCCGAGAAGCCTCCGGGACAACTCCCTCAAGAGACCCAGTACTTC. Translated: CPEKPPGQLPQETQYF.

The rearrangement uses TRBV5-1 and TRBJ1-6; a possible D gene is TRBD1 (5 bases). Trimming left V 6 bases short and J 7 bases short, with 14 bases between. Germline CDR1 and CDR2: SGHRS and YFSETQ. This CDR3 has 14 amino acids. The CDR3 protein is CASNSAGPNSPLHF. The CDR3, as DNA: TGCGCCAGCAACTCGGCGGGACCCAATTCACCCCTCCACTTT.

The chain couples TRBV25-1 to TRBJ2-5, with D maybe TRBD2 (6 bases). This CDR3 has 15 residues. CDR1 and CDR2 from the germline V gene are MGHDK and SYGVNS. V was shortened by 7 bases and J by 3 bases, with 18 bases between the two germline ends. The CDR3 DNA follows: TGTGCCAGCACGACATCTAGCGATCCTAAAGAGACCCAGTACTTC. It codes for CASTTSSDPKETQYF.

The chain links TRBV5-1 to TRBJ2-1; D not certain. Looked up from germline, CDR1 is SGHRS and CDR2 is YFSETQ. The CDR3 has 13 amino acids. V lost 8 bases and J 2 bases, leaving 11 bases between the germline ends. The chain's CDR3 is CASSHEAYNEQFF. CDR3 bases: TGCGCCAGTTCTCACGAGGCCTACAATGAGCAGTTCTTC.

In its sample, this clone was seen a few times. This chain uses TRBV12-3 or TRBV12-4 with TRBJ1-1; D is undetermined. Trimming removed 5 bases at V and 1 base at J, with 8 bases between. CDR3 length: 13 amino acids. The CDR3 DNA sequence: TGTGCCAGCAGTGGAACAGAGAACACTGAAGCTTTCTTT. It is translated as CASSGTENTEAFF.

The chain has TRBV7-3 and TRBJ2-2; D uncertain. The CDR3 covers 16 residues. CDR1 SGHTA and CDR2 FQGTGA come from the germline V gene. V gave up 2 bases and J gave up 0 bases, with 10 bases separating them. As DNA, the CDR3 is TGTGCCAGCAGCTTATCTCTGAGAGCGAACACCGGGGAGCTGTTTTTT. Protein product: CASSLSLRANTGELFF. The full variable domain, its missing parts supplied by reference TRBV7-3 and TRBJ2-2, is GAGVSQTPSNKVTEKGKYVELRCDPISGHTALYWYRQSLGQGPEFLIYFQGTGAADDSGLPNDRFFAVRPEGSVSTLKIQRTERGDSAVYLCASSLSLRANTGELFFGEGSRLTVL.

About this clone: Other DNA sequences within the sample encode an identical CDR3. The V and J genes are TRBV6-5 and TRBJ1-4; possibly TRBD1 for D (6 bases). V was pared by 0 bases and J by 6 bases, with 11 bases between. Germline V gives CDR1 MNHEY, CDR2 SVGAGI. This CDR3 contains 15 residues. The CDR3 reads CASSYSGARDEKLFF. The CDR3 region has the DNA TGTGCCAGCAGTTACTCGGGGGCGCGAGATGAAAAACTGTTTTTT.

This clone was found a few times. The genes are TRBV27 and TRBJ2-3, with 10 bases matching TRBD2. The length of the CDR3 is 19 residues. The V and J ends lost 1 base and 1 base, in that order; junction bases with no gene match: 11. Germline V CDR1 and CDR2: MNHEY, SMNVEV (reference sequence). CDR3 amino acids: CASSLLKGTSGIGTDTQYF. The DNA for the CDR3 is TGTGCCAGCAGTTTATTGAAGGGAACTAGCGGGATTGGCACAGATACGCAGTATTTT.

For the CDR3, the DNA is TGTGCCAGCAGCCAAGATGACAGTGGCGGCTACACCTTC. This gives the protein CASSQDDSGGYTF. This chain connects TRBV4-2 to TRBJ1-2; D is possibly TRBD1 (5 bases). The CDR3 sequence is 13 residues long. Germline CDR1 is LGHNA and CDR2 is YNFKEQ. Trimming cost V 0 bases and J 8 bases, with 10 bases left between them.

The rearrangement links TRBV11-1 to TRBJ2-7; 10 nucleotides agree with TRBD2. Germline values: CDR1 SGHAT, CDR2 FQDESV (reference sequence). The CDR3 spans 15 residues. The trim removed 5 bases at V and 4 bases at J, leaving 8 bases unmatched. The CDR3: CASSPLAGVLYEQYF. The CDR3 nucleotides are TGTGCCAGCAGCCCCCTAGCGGGAGTTTTATACGAGCAGTACTTC.

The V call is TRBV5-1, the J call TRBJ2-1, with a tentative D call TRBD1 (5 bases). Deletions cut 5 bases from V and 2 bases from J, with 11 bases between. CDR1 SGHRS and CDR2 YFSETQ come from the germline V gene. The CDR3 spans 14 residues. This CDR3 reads CASRNQGPYNEQFF. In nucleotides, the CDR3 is TGCGCCAGCAGGAATCAGGGTCCCTACAATGAGCAGTTCTTC.

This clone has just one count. CDR3 in amino acids: CASSLVTPTGGGFSPLHF. The CDR3 nucleotides read TGTGCCAGCAGTTTAGTTACCCCGACAGGGGGCGGATTTTCACCCCTCCACTTT. The chain is built from TRBV27 and TRBJ1-6; 10 nucleotides match TRBD1. The CDR3 loop spans 18 amino acids. CDR1 is MNHEY and CDR2 is SMNVEV in the germline V gene (reference sequence). The trim removed 2 bases at V and 9 bases at J, leaving 13 bases unmatched.

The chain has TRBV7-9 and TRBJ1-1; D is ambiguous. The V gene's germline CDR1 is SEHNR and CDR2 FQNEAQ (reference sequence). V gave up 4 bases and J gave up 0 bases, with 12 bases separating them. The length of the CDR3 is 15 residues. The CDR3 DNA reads TGTGCCAGCAGCTCCTCGGGGTTCTTGAACACTGAAGCTTTCTTT. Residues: CASSSSGFLNTEAFF.

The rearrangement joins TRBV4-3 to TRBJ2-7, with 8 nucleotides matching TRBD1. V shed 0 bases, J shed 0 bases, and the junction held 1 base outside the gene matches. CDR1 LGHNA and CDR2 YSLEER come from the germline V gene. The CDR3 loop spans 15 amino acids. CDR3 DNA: TGCGCCAGCAGCCAAGATGGGACAGGCTCCTACGAGCAGTACTTC. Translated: CASSQDGTGSYEQYF.

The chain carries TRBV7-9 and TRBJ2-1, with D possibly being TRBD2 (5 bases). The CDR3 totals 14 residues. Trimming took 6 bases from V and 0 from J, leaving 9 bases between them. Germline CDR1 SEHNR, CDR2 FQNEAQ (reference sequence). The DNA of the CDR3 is TGTGCCAGCAGTGTAGGGAGCTCCTACAATGAGCAGTTCTTC. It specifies CASSVGSSYNEQFF.

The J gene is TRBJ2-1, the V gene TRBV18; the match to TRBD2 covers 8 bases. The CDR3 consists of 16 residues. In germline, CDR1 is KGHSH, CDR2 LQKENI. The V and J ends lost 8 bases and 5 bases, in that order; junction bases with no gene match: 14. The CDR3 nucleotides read TGTGCCAGCACCCAATTGGTTAGCGGGATCCACAATGAGCAGTTCTTC. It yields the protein CASTQLVSGIHNEQFF.

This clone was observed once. Written as DNA, the CDR3 is TGCGCCAGCAGCCAAGAACTAGCGGGGGCCTACAATGAGCAGTTCTTC. This translates into CASSQELAGAYNEQFF. The chain uses TRBV4-3 and TRBJ2-1; 11 bases fit TRBD2. Germline lookup yields CDR1 LGHNA and CDR2 YSLEER. The CDR3 length is 16 residues. With 0 bases clipped from V and 2 bases from J, the junction kept 0 bases outside the gene matches.